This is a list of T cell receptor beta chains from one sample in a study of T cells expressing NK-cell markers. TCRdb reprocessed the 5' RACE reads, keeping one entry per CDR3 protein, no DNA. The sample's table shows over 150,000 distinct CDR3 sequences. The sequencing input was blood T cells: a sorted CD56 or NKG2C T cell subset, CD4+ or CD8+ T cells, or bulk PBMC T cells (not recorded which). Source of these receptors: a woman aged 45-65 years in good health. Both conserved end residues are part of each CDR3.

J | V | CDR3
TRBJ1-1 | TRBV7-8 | CASSSGTAEAFF
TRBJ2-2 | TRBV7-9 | CASSLAAGGPGGELFF
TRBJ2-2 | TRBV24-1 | CATGEHFTGELFF
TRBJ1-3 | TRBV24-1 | CATSASDRGFGNTIYF
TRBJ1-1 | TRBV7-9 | CAVQGPTEAFF
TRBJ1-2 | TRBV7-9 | CASSLFLGGVEGYTF
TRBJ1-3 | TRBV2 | CASRGTGSGNTIYF
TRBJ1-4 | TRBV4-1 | CASSRGNEKLFF
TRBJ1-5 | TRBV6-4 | CASSDSIGSNQPQHF
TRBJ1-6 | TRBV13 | CASSLRGYNSPLHF
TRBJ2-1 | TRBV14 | CASSKDGETRVNEQFF
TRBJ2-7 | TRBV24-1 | CATSDSGGYEQYF
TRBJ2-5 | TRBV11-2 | CASSLTSGSWGQETQYF
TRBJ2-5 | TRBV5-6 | CASSFFWEQGALETQYF
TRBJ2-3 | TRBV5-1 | CASSSWTHTADTQYF
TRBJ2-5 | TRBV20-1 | CSARDASGQETQYF
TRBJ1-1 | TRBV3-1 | CASSPGDNPEGWWTEAFF
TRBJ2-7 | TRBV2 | CASTPGPPEGEQYF
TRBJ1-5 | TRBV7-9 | CASSAGSGAPQPQHF
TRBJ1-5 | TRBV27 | CASSLSNSNQPQHF
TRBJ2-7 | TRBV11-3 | CASSPLGGPASYEQYF
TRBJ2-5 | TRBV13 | CASSLTSGQETQYF
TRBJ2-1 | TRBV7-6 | CASRPDFSNEQFF
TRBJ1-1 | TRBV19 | CASSMGLGTEAFF
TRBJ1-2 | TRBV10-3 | CAIREDREGSDYGYTF
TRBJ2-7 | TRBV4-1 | CASSQDSSGTSGRYEQYF
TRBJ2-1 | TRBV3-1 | CASSQFTGTSGRSEQFF
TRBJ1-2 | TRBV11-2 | CASSLDPGTGGNYGYTF
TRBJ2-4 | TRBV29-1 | CSVSPVGEGDIQYF
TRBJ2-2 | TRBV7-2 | CASSPDRGQGTGELFF
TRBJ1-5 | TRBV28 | CASGTGVLRRRQPQHF
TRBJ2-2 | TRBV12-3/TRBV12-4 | CASSEDRGRTGELFF
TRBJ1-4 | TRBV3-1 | CASSQEGVQEKLFF
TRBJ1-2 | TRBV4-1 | CASSQDEMGGVPFDGYTF
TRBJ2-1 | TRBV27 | CASTLAGPYNEQFF
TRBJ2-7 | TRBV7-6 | CASSSSSGYEQYF
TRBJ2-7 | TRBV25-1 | CASIGTGDYEQYF
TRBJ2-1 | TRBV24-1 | CATSDYWESEQFF
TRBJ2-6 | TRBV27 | CASSPEEAGANVLTF
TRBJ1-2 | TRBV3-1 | CASSQVTGPAGGYTF
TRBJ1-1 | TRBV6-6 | CASSYLPYAEAFF